A selection of T cell receptor beta chains follows, all from one sample in a study of blood T cell repertoires in COVID-19. Libraries were prepared by immunoSEQ multiplex PCR; TCRdb keeps only in-frame clonotypes and omits some of them. Among about 360,000 clones listed, about 89% were seen once. The sequenced sample consisted of PBMCs or T cells enriched from blood (not recorded which). These receptors were taken from a young man who had recovered from COVID-19. CDR3s include the opening cysteine and the closing phenylalanine or tryptophan. Fields, in order: J gene, D gene, V gene, clone size, CDR3 protein, CDR3 DNA. The D gene is left open where the match is weak. Some rows have no size entry. The others give once, few or many, or a class for an expanded clone.

TRBJ2-3 | . | TRBV24-1 | . | CATSDPGLGTQYF | TGTGCCACCAGTGATCCGGGACTCGGTACGCAGTATTTT
TRBJ1-5 | TRBD1 | TRBV30 | . | CAWSTGAHLRGPQHF | TGTGCCTGGAGTACAGGGGCCCATCTTAGGGGACCCCAGCATTTT
TRBJ1-2 | . | TRBV7-9 | . | CASSSPLGSYGYTF | TGTGCCAGCAGCTCCCCCTTGGGCAGCTATGGCTACACCTTC
TRBJ1-4 | . | TRBV2 | . | CASSGGSIEKLFF | TGTGCCAGCAGTGGTGGGAGTATCGAAAAACTGTTTTTT
TRBJ2-5 | TRBD2 | TRBV4-1 | . | CASSQDLALAGTQETQYF | TGCGCCAGCAGCCAAGATCTTGCACTAGCGGGGACCCAAGAGACCCAGTACTTC
TRBJ1-5 | . | TRBV7-2 | . | CASSGDGSRQPQHF | TGTGCCAGCAGCGGGGACGGGAGCCGTCAGCCCCAGCATTTT
TRBJ2-7 | TRBD1 | TRBV4-1 | . | CASSQGQGVRYEQYF | TGCGCCAGCAGCCAGGGACAGGGGGTTCGTTACGAGCAGTACTTC
TRBJ2-5 | . | TRBV12-5 | . | CASGLVLKTTGDLQETQYF | TGTGCTAGTGGTTTGGTACTCAAGACTACGGGGGACTTACAAGAGACCCAGTACTTC
TRBJ2-7 | . | TRBV21-1 | . | CASSKARQGTADEQYF | TGTGCCAGCAGCAAAGCCCGACAGGGAACCGCGGACGAGCAGTACTTC
TRBJ2-3 | . | TRBV19 | . | CASQGPRGLTDTQYF | TGTGCCAGTCAGGGCCCCAGGGGCCTCACAGATACGCAGTATTTT
TRBJ2-3 | . | TRBV10-1 | once | CASSESQLDTQYF | TGCGCCAGCAGTGAGTCCCAGTTGGATACGCAGTATTTT
TRBJ1-5 | TRBD1 | TRBV13 | . | CASSLGQGNQPQHF | TGTGCCAGCAGCTTGGGACAGGGGAATCAGCCCCAGCATTTT
TRBJ1-6 | . | TRBV12-5 | few | CASARGLTLSSYNSPLHF | TGTGCTAGTGCCCGGGGACTTACTCTCAGCTCCTATAATTCACCCCTCCACTTT
TRBJ1-5 | TRBD1 | TRBV7-2 | few | CASSARTGLGQPQHF | TGTGCCAGCAGCGCTCGGACAGGCCTAGGTCAGCCCCAGCATTTT
TRBJ2-7 | TRBD2 | TRBV4-2 | . | CASSQGGLAVSSYEQYF | TGTGCCAGCAGCCAAGGGGGACTAGCGGTTAGCTCCTACGAGCAGTACTTC
TRBJ1-1 | . | TRBV6-6 | . | CASSRRTVNTEAFF | TGTGCCAGCAGCCGCCGGACAGTGAACACTGAAGCTTTCTTT
TRBJ2-3 | . | TRBV9 | . | CASSGGLLGNTDTQYF | TGTGCCAGCAGCGGGGGACTCCTGGGCAACACAGATACGCAGTATTTT
TRBJ2-7 | . | TRBV13 | . | CASSYREKVYEQYF | TGTGCCAGCAGCTACCGGGAAAAGGTCTACGAGCAGTACTTC
TRBJ1-5 | . | TRBV6-5 | once | CASRYDVGSQPQHF | TGTGCCAGCAGGTACGATGTGGGTAGCCAGCCCCAGCATTTT
TRBJ1-4 | . | TRBV7-2 | . | CASSLNRATNEKLFF | TGTGCCAGCAGCCTAAACAGGGCAACTAATGAAAAACTGTTTTTT
TRBJ2-7 | . | TRBV18 | . | CASSPPYPRGNYEQYF | TGTGCCAGCTCTCCGCCTTACCCCAGGGGTAACTACGAGCAGTACTTC
TRBJ1-2 | . | TRBV3-1/TRBV3-2 | . | CASSQVTGTNVGYGYTF | TGTGCCAGCAGCCAGGTCACCGGGACAAATGTCGGCTATGGCTACACCTTC
TRBJ1-2 | . | TRBV6-5 | . | CASSLVGYGYTF | TGTGCCAGCAGTCTAGTCGGGTATGGCTACACCTTC
TRBJ2-2 | TRBD1 | TRBV7-9 | . | CASSVTGTAGTGELFF | TGTGCCAGCAGCGTCACCGGGACAGCTGGCACCGGGGAGCTGTTTTTT
TRBJ1-2 | . | TRBV13 | . | CASSPRPGEFYGYTF | TGTGCCAGCAGCCCCCGTCCCGGGGAATTCTATGGCTACACCTTC
TRBJ1-1 | TRBD1 | TRBV7-8 | . | CASSLSKGATTEAFF | TGTGCCAGCAGCTTAAGTAAGGGGGCGACCACTGAAGCTTTCTTT
TRBJ1-3 | . | TRBV5-1 | . | CASSLEQAGNTIYF | TGCGCCAGCAGCTTGGAACAGGCGGGAAACACCATATATTTT
TRBJ2-4 | TRBD1 | TRBV2 | . | CASSDPGQEYF | TGTGCCAGCAGTGATCCGGGACAGGAGTACTTC
TRBJ1-1 | . | TRBV10-2 | . | CASIPGQSTEAFF | TGCGCCAGCATCCCAGGACAGAGCACTGAAGCTTTCTTT
TRBJ1-5 | TRBD1 | TRBV15 | . | CATSRDRAPQHF | TGTGCCACCAGCAGGGACAGGGCCCCCCAGCATTTT
TRBJ1-5 | TRBD1 | TRBV5-1 | . | CASSPGTGNQPQHF | TGCGCCAGCAGCCCCGGGACAGGCAATCAGCCCCAGCATTTT
TRBJ2-7 | TRBD1 | TRBV5-6 | . | CASSHRGLHSYEQYF | TGTGCCAGCAGTCACAGGGGTCTCCACTCCTACGAGCAGTACTTC
TRBJ1-1 | . | TRBV6-5 | . | CASSWDTIMNTEAFF | TGTGCCAGCAGTTGGGACACTATCATGAACACTGAAGCTTTCTTT
TRBJ1-2 | TRBD1 | TRBV5-6 | . | CASSGGQGALFYGYTF | TGTGCCAGCAGCGGAGGACAGGGGGCGTTATTTTATGGCTACACCTTC
TRBJ1-2 | TRBD1 | TRBV3-1/TRBV3-2 | . | CASSQGAFTGALNYGYTF | TGTGCCAGCAGCCAAGGTGCCTTTACAGGGGCCCTTAACTATGGCTACACCTTC
TRBJ1-2 | . | TRBV2 | . | CASPRGAVNYGYTF | TGTGCCAGTCCCCGGGGGGCGGTCAACTATGGCTACACCTTC
TRBJ2-2 | TRBD1 | TRBV10-1 | . | CASSERGGNTGELFF | TGCGCCAGCAGTGAGAGAGGGGGCAACACCGGGGAGCTGTTTTTT
TRBJ1-5 | TRBD1 | TRBV27 | . | CASSFLNRGIRDQPQHF | TGTGCCAGCAGTTTCTTAAACAGGGGGATACGAGATCAGCCCCAGCATTTT
TRBJ1-1 | TRBD1 | TRBV19 | . | CATKTGTVNTEAFF | TGTGCCACCAAAACCGGGACAGTGAACACTGAAGCTTTCTTT
TRBJ1-1 | TRBD1 | TRBV10-3 | . | CAISTGGANTEAFF | TGTGCCATCAGCACAGGGGGTGCCAACACTGAAGCTTTCTTT
TRBJ1-5 | TRBD1 | TRBV18 | . | CASSPPGQGTRGQPQHF | TGTGCCAGCTCACCACCGGGACAGGGGACTCGGGGCCAGCCCCAGCATTTT
TRBJ2-5 | . | TRBV5-1 | once | CASAEQETQYF | TGCGCCAGCGCGGAACAAGAGACCCAGTACTTC
TRBJ1-1 | . | TRBV6-5 | . | CASSYSGPPNTEAFF | TGTGCCAGCAGTTACTCCGGTCCGCCGAACACTGAAGCTTTCTTT
TRBJ1-2 | . | TRBV12-3/TRBV12-4 | . | CASSLGADGYTF | TGTGCCAGCAGTTTAGGGGCAGATGGCTACACCTTC
TRBJ1-5 | . | TRBV25-1 | . | CASSGGAGANQPQHF | TGTGCCAGCAGTGGAGGAGCGGGGGCCAATCAGCCCCAGCATTTT
TRBJ2-7 | TRBD1 | TRBV19 | . | CASSIGLQGTLPYEQYF | TGTGCCAGTAGTATAGGATTACAGGGGACACTTCCCTACGAGCAGTACTTC
TRBJ1-5 | TRBD1 | TRBV5-1 | once | CASSLGQGSNQPQHF | TGCGCCAGCAGCCTGGGACAGGGGAGCAATCAGCCCCAGCATTTT
TRBJ1-1 | . | TRBV9 | . | CASSAAGEPNTEAFF | TGTGCCAGCAGCGCCGCAGGGGAACCGAACACTGAAGCTTTCTTT
TRBJ2-1 | . | TRBV6-5 | . | CASKSLDEQFF | TGTGCCAGCAAATCCCTCGATGAGCAGTTCTTC
TRBJ2-2 | . | TRBV2 | . | CATVDGVYTGELFF | TGTGCCACCGTAGACGGAGTATACACCGGGGAGCTGTTTTTT
TRBJ2-3 | . | TRBV9 | once | CASSVAQGKGTDTQYF | TGTGCCAGCAGCGTAGCACAGGGTAAGGGCACAGATACGCAGTATTTT
TRBJ2-5 | . | TRBV10-3 | . | CAIRSGAGGAVHTGRETQYF | TGTGCCATCAGATCAGGTGCCGGCGGAGCGGTACATACCGGCCGGGAGACCCAGTACTTC
TRBJ2-7 | . | TRBV12-3/TRBV12-4 | few | CASSLGNLEQYF | TGTGCCAGCAGCCTCGGGAACCTCGAGCAGTACTTC
TRBJ2-5 | . | TRBV15 | once | CATSKFSETQYF | TGTGCCACCAGCAAGTTTAGCGAGACCCAGTACTTC
TRBJ1-2 | TRBD1 | TRBV7-6 | . | CASSLGRDRGLSYGYTF | TGTGCCAGCAGCTTAGGGAGGGACAGGGGGCTGAGCTATGGCTACACCTTC